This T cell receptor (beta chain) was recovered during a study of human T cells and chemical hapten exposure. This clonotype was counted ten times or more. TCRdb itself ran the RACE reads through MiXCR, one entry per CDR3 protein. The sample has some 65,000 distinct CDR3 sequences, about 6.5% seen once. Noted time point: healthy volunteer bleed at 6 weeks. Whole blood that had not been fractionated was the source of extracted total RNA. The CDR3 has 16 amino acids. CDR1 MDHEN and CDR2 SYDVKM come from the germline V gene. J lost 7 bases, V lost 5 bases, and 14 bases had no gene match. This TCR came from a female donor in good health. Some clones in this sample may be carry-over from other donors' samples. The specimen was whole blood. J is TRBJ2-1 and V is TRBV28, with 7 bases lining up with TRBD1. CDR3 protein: CASSRDRANLGNEQFF. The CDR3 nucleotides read TGTGCCAGCAGTAGAGACAGGGCCAACTTGGGGAATGAGCAGTTCTTC. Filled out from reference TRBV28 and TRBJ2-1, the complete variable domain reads DVKVTQSSRYLVKRTGEKVFLECVQDMDHENMFWYRQDPGLGLRLIYFSYDVKMKEKGDIPEGYSVSREKKERFSLILESASTNQTSMYLCASSRDRANLGNEQFFGPGTRLTVL.